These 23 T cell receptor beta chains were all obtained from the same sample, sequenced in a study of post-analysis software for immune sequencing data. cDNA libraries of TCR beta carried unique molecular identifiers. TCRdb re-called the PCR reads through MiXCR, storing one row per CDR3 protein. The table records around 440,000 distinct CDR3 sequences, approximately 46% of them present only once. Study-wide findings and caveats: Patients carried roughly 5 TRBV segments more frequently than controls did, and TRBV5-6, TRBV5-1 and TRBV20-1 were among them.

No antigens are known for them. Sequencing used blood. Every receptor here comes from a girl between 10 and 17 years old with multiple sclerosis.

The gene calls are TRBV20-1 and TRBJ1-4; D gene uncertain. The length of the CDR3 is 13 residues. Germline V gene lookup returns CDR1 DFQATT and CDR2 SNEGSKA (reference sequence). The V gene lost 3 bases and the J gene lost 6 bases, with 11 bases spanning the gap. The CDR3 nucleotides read TGCAGTGCTAGTGACCACCCAGATGAAAAACTGTTTTTT. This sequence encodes CSASDHPDEKLFF.

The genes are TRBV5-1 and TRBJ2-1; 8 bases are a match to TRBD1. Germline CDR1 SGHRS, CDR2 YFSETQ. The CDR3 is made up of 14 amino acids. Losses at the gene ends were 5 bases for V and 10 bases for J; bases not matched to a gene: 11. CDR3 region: CASRPGQVPEEQFF. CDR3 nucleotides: TGCGCCAGCAGACCGGGACAGGTACCTGAGGAGCAGTTCTTC.

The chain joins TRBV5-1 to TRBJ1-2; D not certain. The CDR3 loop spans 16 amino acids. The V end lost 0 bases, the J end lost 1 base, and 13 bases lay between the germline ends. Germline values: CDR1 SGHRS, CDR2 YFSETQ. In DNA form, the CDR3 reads TGCGCCAGCAGCTTGGCCCTTGGAGGGAATAACTATGGCTACACCTTC. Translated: CASSLALGGNNYGYTF. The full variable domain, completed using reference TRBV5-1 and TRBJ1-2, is KAGVTQTPRYLIKTRGQQVTLSCSPISGHRSVSWYQQTPGQGLQFLFEYFSETQRNKGNFPGRFSGRQFSNSRSEMNVSTLELGDSALYLCASSLALGGNNYGYTFGSGTRLTVV.

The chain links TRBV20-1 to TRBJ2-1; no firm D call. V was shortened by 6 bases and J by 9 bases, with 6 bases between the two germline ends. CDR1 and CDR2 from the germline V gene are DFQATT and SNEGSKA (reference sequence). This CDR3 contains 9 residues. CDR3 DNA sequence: TGCAGTGCCCTTTTTGAGCAGTTCTTC. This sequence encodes CSALFEQFF.

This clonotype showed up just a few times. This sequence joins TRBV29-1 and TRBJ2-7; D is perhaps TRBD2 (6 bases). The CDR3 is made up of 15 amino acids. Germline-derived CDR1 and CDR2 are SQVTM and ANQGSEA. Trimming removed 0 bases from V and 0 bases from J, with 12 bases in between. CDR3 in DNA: TGCAGCGTTGAAGAAGGAGGGGAAAGCTCCTACGAGCAGTACTTC. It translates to CSVEEGGESSYEQYF.

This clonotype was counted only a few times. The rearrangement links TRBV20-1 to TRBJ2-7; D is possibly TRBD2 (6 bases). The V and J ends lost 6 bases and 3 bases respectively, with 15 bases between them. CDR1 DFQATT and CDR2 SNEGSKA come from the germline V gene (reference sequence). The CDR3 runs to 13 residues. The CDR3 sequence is CSAQRRGSYEQYF. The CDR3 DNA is TGCAGTGCGCAGAGGAGGGGTAGCTACGAGCAGTACTTC.

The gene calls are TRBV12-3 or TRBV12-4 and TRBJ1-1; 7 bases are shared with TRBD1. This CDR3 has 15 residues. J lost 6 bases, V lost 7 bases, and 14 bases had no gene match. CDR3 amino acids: CASTLGSGTDAEAFF. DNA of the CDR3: TGTGCCAGCACCCTAGGCAGCGGGACAGATGCTGAAGCTTTCTTT.

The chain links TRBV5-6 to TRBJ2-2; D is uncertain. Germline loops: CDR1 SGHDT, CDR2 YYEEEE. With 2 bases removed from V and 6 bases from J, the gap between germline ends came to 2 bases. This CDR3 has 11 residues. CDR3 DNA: TGTGCCAGCAGCTTCGCCGGGGAGCTGTTTTTT. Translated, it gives CASSFAGELFF.

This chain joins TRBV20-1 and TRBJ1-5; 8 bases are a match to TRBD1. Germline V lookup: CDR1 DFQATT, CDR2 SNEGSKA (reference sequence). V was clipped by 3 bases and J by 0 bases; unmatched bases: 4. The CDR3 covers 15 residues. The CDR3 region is CSASWDRYSNQPQHF. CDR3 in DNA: TGCAGTGCTAGTTGGGACAGGTATAGCAATCAGCCCCAGCATTTT.

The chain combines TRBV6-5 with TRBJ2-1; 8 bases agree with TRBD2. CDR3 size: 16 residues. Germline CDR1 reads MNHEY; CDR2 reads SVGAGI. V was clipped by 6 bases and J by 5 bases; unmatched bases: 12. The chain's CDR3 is CASRPSLAGLHNEQFF. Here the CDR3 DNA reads TGTGCCAGCAGGCCCTCCCTAGCGGGCCTTCACAATGAGCAGTTCTTC.

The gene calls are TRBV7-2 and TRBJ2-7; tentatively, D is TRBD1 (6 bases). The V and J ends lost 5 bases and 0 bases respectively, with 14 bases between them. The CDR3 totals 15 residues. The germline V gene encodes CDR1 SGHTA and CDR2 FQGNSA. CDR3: CASSPRTADSYEQYF. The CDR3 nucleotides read TGTGCCAGCAGCCCTAGGACAGCCGACTCCTACGAGCAGTACTTC.

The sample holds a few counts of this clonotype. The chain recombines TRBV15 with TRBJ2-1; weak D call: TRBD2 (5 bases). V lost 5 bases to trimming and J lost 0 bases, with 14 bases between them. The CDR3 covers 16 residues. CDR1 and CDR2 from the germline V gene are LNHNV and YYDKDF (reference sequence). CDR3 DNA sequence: TGTGCCACCAGCTCCCGAGCGGCCAGCTCCTACAATGAGCAGTTCTTC. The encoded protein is CATSSRAASSYNEQFF.

This chain's CDR3 is CASSQGETGGSYPTIYEQYF. In DNA form, the CDR3 reads TGTGCCAGCAGCCAAGGTGAGACAGGGGGCTCCTATCCTACCATCTACGAGCAGTACTTC. The rearrangement uses TRBV4-2 and TRBJ2-4, with 10 bases aligning to TRBD1. The J call could be wrong; TRBJ2-7 is a better fit for the DNA end. The CDR3 has 20 residues. Germline loops: CDR1 LGHNA, CDR2 YNFKEQ.

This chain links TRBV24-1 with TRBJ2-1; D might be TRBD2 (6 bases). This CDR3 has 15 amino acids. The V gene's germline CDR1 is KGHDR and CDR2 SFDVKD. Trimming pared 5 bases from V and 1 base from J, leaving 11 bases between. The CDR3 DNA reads TGTGCCACCAGTGCAGGTGGGAGGTCCTACAATGAGCAGTTCTTC. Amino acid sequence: CATSAGGRSYNEQFF.

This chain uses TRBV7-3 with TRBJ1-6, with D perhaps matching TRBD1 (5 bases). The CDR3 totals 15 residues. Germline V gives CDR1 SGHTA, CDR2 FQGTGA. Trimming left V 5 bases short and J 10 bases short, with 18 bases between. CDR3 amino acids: CASSPMGTKGSPLHF. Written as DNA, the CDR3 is TGTGCCAGCAGCCCAATGGGGACGAAAGGATCACCCCTCCACTTT.

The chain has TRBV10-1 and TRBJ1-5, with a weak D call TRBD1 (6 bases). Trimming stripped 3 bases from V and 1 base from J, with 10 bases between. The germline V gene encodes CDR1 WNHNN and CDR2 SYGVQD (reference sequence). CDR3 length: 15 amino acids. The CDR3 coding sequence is TGCGCCAGCAGTGATTCGGGGGGCAGCAATCAGCCCCAGCATTTT. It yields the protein CASSDSGGSNQPQHF.

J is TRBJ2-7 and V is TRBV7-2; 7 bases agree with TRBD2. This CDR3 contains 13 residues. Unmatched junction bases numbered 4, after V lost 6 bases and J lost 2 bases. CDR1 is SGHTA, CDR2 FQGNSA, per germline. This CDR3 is CASSPTSPYEQYF. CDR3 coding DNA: TGTGCCAGCAGTCCGACTAGCCCCTACGAGCAGTACTTC.

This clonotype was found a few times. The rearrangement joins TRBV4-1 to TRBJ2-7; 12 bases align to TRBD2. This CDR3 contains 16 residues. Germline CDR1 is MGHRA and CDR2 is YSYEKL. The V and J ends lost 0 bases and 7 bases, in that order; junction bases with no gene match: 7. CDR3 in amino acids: CASSQEPLAGGLEQYF. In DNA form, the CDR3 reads TGCGCCAGCAGCCAAGAACCCCTAGCGGGAGGGCTTGAGCAGTACTTC.

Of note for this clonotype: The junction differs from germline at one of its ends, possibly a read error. The CDR3 spells CSATHRGQETQCF. The CDR3 DNA reads TGCAGTGCTACCCACAGGGGCCAAGAGACCCAGTGCTTC. The chain combines TRBV20-1 with TRBJ2-5; TRBD1 aligns across 7 bases. From germline, CDR1 is DFQATT and CDR2 SNEGSKA (reference sequence). The length of the CDR3 is 13 residues.

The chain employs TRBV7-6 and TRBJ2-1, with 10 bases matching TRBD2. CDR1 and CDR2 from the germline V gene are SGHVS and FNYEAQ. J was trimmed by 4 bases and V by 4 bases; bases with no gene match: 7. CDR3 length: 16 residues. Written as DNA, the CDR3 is TGTGCCAGCAGCTCCCTAGCGGGAGAGGGGTACAATGAGCAGTTCTTC. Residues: CASSSLAGEGYNEQFF.

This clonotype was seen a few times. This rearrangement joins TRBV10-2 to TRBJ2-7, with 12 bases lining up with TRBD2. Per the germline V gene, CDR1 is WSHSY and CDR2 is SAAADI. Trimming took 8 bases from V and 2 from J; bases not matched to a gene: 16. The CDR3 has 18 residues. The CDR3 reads CASGLETSGSWGTYEQYF. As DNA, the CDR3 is TGCGCCAGCGGTTTGGAGACTAGCGGGAGTTGGGGCACCTACGAGCAGTACTTC.

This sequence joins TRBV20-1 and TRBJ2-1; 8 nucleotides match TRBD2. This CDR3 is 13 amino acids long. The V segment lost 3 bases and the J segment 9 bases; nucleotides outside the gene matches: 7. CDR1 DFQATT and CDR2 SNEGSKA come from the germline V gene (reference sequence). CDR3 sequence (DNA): TGCAGTGCTAGTAGGACTAGCAATAGTGAGCAGTTCTTC. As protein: CSASRTSNSEQFF.

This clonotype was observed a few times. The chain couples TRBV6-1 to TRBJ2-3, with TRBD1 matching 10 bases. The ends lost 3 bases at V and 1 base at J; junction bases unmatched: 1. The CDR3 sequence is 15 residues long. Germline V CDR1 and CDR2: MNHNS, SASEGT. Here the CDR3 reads CASSEGQGRTDTQYF. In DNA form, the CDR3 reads TGTGCCAGCAGTGAGGGACAGGGGCGCACAGATACGCAGTATTTT.